This T cell receptor (beta chain) was captured by sequencing in a study of cytomegalovirus exposure and HLA in healthy donors. It was with 60 Vbeta and 13 Jbeta primers that the PCR ran. Sequencing was performed with immunoSEQ multiplex PCR; in TCRdb, only in-frame clones are kept and a portion is missing. This sample carries approximately 170,000 clones, just over 75% of them seen once, and the ten largest clones take roughly 1.9%. Of note for this clone: Its antigen remains unknown.

Germline V gene sequence: CDR1 SNHLY, CDR2 FYNNEI. This CDR3 comprises 13 residues. V was shortened by 4 bases and J by 2 bases, with 9 bases between the two germline ends. Findings and limits, study-wide: Cytomegalovirus association was listed for about 150 TCR beta chains. In a later analysis, V- and J-gene trimming of beta chains associated with a DCLRE1C missense variant, replicated independently.

The rearrangement joins TRBV2 to TRBJ2-7, with D unclear. The TCR originated in a woman aged 25 to 45 in good health and CMV-seropositive. The source material was PBMCs. CDR3 DNA: TGTGCCAGCAGTGTTGACAAGACCTACGAGCAGTACTTC. It specifies CASSVDKTYEQYF. The entire variable domain, with the rest obtained from reference TRBV2 and TRBJ2-7, is as follows: EPEVTQTPSHQVTQMGQEVILRCVPISNHLYFYWYRQILGQKVEFLVSFYNNEISEKSEIFDDQFSVERPDGSNFTLKIRSTKLEDSAMYFCASSVDKTYEQYFGPGTRLTVT.